This TCR beta chain was captured in a study of cytomegalovirus exposure and HLA in healthy donors. In the study overall: Per a later analysis, the approximately 620 first-cohort and 120 validation repertoires shared one platform. Study observations and caveats: For cytomegalovirus status, the classifier reportedly gave diagnoses with high specificity and sensitivity. Cytomegalovirus association was assigned to about 150 TCR beta chains.

The CDR3 contains 14 residues. Trimming cost V 2 bases and J 3 bases; bases outside gene matches: 6. The germline CDR1 and CDR2 sequences are GTSNPN and SVGIG (reference sequence). The assay was immunoSEQ multiplex PCR, and TCRdb's table has in-frame clones only and misses some. The sample carries a few hundred thousand clones, approximately 83% recorded once. This clone was observed a handful of times. The antigen is not known. The sequence came from a young woman in good health and CMV-seronegative. Sequencing was carried out using PBMCs. V usage is TRBV30 and J usage is TRBJ1-2; TRBD1 aligns across 7 bases. In DNA form, the CDR3 reads TGTGCCTGGAGTCCCCCGGACAGGCACTATGGCTACACCTTC. Translated, it gives CAWSPPDRHYGYTF.